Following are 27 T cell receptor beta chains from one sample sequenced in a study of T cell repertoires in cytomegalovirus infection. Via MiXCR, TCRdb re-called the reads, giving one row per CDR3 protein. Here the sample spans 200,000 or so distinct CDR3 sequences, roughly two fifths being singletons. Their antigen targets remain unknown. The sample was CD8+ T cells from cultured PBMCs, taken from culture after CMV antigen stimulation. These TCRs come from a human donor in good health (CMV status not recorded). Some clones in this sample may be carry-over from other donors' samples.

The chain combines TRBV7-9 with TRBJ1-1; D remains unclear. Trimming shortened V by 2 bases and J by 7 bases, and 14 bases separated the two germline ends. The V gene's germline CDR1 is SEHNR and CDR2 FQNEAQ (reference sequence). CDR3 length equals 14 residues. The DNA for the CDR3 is TGTGCCAGCAGCTTAACGAGGTTTAAGAGTGAAGCTTTCTTT. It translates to CASSLTRFKSEAFF.

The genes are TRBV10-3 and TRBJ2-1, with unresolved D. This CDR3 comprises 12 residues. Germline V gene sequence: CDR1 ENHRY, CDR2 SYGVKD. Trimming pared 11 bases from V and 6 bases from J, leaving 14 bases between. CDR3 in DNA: TGTGCCGTTAAGGACCGGGTCAATGAGCAGTTCTTC. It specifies CAVKDRVNEQFF.

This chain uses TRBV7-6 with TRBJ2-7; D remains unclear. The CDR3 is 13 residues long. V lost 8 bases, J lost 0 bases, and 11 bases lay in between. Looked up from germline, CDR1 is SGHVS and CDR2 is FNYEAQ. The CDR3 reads CASPIYGSYEQYF. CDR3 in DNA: TGTGCCAGCCCCATTTATGGCTCCTACGAGCAGTACTTC.

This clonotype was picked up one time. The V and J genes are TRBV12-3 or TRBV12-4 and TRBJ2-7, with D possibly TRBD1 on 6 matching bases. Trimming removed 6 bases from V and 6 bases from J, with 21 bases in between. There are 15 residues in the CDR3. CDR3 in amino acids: CASRLLGTRDGEQYF. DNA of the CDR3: TGTGCCAGCAGACTACTCGGGACAAGGGACGGCGAGCAGTACTTC.

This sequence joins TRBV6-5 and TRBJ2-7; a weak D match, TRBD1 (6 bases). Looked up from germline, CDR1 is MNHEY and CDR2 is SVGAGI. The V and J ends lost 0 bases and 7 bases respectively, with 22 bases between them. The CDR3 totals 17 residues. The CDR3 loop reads CASSYSPRGRGAREQYF. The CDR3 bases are TGTGCCAGCAGTTACTCACCCCGGGGCAGGGGAGCGCGGGAGCAGTACTTC.

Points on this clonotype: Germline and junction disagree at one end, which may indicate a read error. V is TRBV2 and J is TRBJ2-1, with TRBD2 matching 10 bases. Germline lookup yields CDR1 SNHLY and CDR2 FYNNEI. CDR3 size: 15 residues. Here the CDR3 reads CASREGASGSTEQFF. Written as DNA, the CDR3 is TGTGCCAGCAGGGAAGGGGCTAGCGGGAGTACTGAGCAGTTCTTC.

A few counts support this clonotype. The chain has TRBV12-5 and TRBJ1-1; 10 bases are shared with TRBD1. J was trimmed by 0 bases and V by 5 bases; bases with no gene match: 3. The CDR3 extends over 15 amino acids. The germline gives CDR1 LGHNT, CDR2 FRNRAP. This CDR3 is CASGEGQGVNTEAFF. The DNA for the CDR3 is TGTGCTAGTGGTGAAGGACAGGGGGTGAACACTGAAGCTTTCTTT.

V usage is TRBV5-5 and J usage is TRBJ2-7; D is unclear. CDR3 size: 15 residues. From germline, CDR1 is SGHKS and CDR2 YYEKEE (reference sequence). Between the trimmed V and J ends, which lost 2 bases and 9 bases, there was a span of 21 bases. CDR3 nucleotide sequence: TGTGCCAGCAGCTTCGAGACCCTCGGTAAAATTGGGCAGTACTTC. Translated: CASSFETLGKIGQYF.

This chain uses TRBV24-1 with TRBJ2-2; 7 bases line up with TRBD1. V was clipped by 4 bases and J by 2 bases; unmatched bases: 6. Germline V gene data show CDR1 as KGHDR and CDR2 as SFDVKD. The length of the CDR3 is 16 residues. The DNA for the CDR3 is TGTGCCACCAGTGACTCCGACAGGGCAAACACCGGGGAGCTGTTTTTT. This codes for CATSDSDRANTGELFF.

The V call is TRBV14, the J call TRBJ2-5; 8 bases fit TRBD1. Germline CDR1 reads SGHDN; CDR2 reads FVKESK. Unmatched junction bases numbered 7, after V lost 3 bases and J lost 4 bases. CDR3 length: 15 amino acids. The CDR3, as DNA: TGTGCCAGCAGCCACGACAGGGGCTTAAGAGAGACCCAGTACTTC. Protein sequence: CASSHDRGLRETQYF.

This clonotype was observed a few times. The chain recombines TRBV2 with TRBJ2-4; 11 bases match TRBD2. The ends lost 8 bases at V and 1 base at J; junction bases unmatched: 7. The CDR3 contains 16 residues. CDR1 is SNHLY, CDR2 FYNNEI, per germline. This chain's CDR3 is CASGASGGRAKNIQYF. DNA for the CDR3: TGTGCCAGCGGCGCTAGCGGGGGGAGGGCCAAAAACATTCAGTACTTC.

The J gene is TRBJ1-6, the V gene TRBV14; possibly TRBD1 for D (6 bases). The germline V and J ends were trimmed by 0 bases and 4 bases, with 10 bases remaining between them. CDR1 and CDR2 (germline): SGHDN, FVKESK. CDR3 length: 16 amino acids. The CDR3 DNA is TGTGCCAGCAGCCAAGAGGGGGGCGCTTATAATTCACCCCTCCACTTT. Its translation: CASSQEGGAYNSPLHF.

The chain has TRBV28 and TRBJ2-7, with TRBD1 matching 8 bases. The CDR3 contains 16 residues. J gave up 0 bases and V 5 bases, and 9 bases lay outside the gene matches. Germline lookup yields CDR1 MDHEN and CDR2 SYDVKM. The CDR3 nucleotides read TGTGCCAGCAGTCCGACAGGGGTAGGCATCTCCTACGAGCAGTACTTC. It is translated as CASSPTGVGISYEQYF. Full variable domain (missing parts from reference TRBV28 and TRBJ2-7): DVKVTQSSRYLVKRTGEKVFLECVQDMDHENMFWYRQDPGLGLRLIYFSYDVKMKEKGDIPEGYSVSREKKERFSLILESASTNQTSMYLCASSPTGVGISYEQYFGPGTRLTVT.

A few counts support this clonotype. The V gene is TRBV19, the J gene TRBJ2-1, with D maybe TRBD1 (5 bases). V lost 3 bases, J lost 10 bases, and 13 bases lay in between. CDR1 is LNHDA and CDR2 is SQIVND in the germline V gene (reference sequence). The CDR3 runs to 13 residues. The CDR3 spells CASSMGPLWEQFF. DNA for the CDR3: TGTGCCAGTAGTATGGGGCCACTTTGGGAGCAGTTCTTC.

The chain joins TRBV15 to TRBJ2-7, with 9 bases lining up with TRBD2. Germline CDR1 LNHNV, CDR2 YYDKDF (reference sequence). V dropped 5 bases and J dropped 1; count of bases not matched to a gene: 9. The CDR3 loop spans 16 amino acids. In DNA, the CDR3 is TGTGCCACCAGCTCCCTCTTAGCGGGAGCGTCCTACGAGCAGTACTTC. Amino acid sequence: CATSSLLAGASYEQYF.

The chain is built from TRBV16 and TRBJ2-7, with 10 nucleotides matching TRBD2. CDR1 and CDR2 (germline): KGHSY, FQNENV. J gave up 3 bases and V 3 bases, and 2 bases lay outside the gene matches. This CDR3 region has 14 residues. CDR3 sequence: CASSHSGRRYEQYF. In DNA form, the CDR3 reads TGTGCCAGCAGCCATAGCGGGAGGCGCTACGAGCAGTACTTC.

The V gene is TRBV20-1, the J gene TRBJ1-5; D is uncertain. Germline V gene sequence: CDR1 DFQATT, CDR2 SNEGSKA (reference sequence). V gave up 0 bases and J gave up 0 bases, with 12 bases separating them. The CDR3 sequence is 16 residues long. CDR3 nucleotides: TGCAGTGCTAGAGATTTCCGTGGGAATAGCAATCAGCCCCAGCATTTT. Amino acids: CSARDFRGNSNQPQHF.

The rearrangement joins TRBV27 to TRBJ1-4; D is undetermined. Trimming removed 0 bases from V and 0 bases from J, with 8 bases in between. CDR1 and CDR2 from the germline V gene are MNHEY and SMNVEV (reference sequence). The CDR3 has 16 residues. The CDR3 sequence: CASSLSSSATNEKLFF. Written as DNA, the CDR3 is TGTGCCAGCAGTTTATCGAGCAGCGCAACTAATGAAAAACTGTTTTTT.

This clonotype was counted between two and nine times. The CDR3 nucleotides are TGTGCCAGCAGCGGATACAGGGGGCATGTATACGAGCAGTACTTC. Translated: CASSGYRGHVYEQYF. The J gene is TRBJ2-7, the V gene TRBV11-2, with 9 bases lining up with TRBD1. The CDR3 runs 15 residues. V lost 5 bases and J lost 4; bases outside the gene matches: 9. Germline V gene lookup returns CDR1 SGHAT and CDR2 FQNNGV. The whole variable domain, remainder taken from reference TRBV11-2 and TRBJ2-7, is EAGVAQSPRYKIIEKRQSVAFWCNPISGHATLYWYQQILGQGPKLLIQFQNNGVVDDSQLPKDRFSAERLKGVDSTLKIQPAKLEDSAVYLCASSGYRGHVYEQYFGPGTRLTVT.

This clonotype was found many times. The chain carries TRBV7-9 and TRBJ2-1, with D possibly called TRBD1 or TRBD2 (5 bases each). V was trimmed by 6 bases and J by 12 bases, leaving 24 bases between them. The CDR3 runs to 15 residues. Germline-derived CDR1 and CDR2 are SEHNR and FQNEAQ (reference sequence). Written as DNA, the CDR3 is TGTGCCAGCAGAGAAAAGGGACCGTTATATGTGCGGCAGTTCTTC. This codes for CASREKGPLYVRQFF. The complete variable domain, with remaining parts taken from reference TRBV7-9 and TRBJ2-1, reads DTGVSQNPRHKITKRGQNVTFRCDPISEHNRLYWYRQTLGQGPEFLTYFQNEAQLEKSRLLSDRFSAERPKGSFSTLEIQRTEQGDSAMYLCASREKGPLYVRQFFGPGTRLTVL.

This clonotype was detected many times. The CDR3 sequence is CASSWTSSHYGYTF. CDR3 sequence (DNA): TGTGCCAGCAGCTGGACTTCGTCCCACTATGGCTACACCTTC. The chain employs TRBV5-6 and TRBJ1-2; unclear D gene. Trimming stripped 3 bases from V and 3 bases from J, with 12 bases between. Germline V lookup: CDR1 SGHDT, CDR2 YYEEEE. The CDR3 contains 14 residues.

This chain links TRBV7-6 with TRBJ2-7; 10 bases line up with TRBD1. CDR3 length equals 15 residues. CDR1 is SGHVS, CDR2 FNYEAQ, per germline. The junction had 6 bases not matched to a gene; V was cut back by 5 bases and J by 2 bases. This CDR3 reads CASSPGQGVTYEQYF. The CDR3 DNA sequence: TGTGCCAGCAGCCCCGGACAGGGGGTAACCTACGAGCAGTACTTC.

DNA for the CDR3: TGTGCCAGCGGACAGGGGGTTGTATACGAGCAGTACTTC. Protein sequence: CASGQGVVYEQYF. The chain joins TRBV27 to TRBJ2-7; TRBD1 agrees at 10 bases. This CDR3 has 13 amino acids. Germline CDR1 reads MNHEY; CDR2 reads SMNVEV (reference sequence). The V gene end was trimmed by 8 bases and the J gene end by 4 bases; junction bases not matched to a gene: 5.

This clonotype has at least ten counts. CDR3 sequence: CASSLEASSSYEQYF. CDR3 bases: TGTGCCAGCAGCTTAGAGGCATCGAGCTCCTACGAGCAGTACTTC. This sequence joins TRBV7-6 and TRBJ2-7; no reliable D call. The V end was cut by 1 base, the J end by 0 bases, with 10 bases between. Germline values: CDR1 SGHVS, CDR2 FNYEAQ. The CDR3 has 15 residues.

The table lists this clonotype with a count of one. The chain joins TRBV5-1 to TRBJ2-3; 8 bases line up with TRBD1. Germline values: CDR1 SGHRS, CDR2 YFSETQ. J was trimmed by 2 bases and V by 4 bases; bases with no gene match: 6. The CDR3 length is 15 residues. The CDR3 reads CASSLRDRFTDTQYF. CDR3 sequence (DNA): TGCGCCAGCAGCCTCCGGGACAGGTTCACAGATACGCAGTATTTT.

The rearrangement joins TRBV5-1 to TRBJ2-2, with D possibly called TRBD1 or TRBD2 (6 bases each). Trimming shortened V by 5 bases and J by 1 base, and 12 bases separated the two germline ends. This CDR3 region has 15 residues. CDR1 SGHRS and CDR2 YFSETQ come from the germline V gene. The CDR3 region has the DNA TGCGCCAGCAGGCCGAGGGGGGTGAACACCGGGGAGCTGTTTTTT. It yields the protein CASRPRGVNTGELFF.

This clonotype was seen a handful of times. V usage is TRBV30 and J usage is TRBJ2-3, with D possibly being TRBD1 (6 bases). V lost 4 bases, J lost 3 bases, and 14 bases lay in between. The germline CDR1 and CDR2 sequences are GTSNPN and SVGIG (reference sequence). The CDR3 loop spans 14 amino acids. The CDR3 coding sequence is TGTGCCTGGAAGTACTGGGGGCGGACAGATACGCAGTATTTT. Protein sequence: CAWKYWGRTDTQYF.